This note documents a single T cell receptor beta chain sequence. Its antigen is currently unknown. This sequence may be a read error, since a much larger clone differs from it by one base. CD8+CD57+ cell expansion, shown by flow cytometry, had occurred in the patients selected for sequencing. Among the patients, all had severe acquired aplastic anemia. These data are taken from a study of CD8+CD57+ T cells in acquired aplastic anemia. Background on the study: An average of roughly 3.2 ug of DNA was obtained from sorted CD4+ and CD8+ cells. Study-level results: No significant patient-versus-control difference appeared in CD8+ Simpson's diversity. Around 27 sequences, all CD8+ CDR3, were shared between patients and controls.

TCR beta VDJ and CDR3 profiling used genomic DNA as template. MiXCR was run by TCRdb on the reads, yielding one entry per CDR3 protein. This table has approximately 470,000 distinct CDR3 sequences, roughly 34% appearing once. This CDR3 comprises 20 residues. Looked up from germline, CDR1 is SGHVS and CDR2 is FNYEAQ. V lost 4 bases and J 4 bases, leaving 31 bases between the germline ends. Sequenced input: sorted CD4+, CD8+, or CD8+CD57+ T cells (not recorded which) from PBMCs. V is TRBV7-6 and J is TRBJ1-2, with D perhaps TRBD1 (6 bases). The receptor was isolated from a human donor with aplastic anemia. The CDR3 region is CASSSALGHAAAKAVYGYTF. For the CDR3, the DNA is TGTGCCAGCAGCTCTGCATTGGGACACGCGGCCGCTAAGGCGGTCTATGGCTACACCTTC.